This T cell receptor beta chain originates from a study of type 1 regulatory T cells. CDR1 SNHLY and CDR2 FYNNEI come from the germline V gene. The V end was cut by 9 bases, the J end by 4 bases, with 13 bases between. The CDR3 is 13 amino acids. TCRdb ran MiXCR on the reads and lists one entry per CDR3 protein. The data show 20,000 to 25,000 distinct CDR3 sequences, with 40% to 55% seen just once and around 4.8% held by the top ten. Remarks on this clonotype: Its antigen remains unidentified.

The chain links TRBV2 to TRBJ2-1; D is ambiguous. The receptor's source is a human donor in good health. Sequencing used cultured T cells, either the whole culture or a sorted T cell fraction (not recorded which). The CDR3: CASLLTRYNEQFF. CDR3 DNA sequence: TGTGCCAGTTTACTGACACGTTACAATGAGCAGTTCTTC.